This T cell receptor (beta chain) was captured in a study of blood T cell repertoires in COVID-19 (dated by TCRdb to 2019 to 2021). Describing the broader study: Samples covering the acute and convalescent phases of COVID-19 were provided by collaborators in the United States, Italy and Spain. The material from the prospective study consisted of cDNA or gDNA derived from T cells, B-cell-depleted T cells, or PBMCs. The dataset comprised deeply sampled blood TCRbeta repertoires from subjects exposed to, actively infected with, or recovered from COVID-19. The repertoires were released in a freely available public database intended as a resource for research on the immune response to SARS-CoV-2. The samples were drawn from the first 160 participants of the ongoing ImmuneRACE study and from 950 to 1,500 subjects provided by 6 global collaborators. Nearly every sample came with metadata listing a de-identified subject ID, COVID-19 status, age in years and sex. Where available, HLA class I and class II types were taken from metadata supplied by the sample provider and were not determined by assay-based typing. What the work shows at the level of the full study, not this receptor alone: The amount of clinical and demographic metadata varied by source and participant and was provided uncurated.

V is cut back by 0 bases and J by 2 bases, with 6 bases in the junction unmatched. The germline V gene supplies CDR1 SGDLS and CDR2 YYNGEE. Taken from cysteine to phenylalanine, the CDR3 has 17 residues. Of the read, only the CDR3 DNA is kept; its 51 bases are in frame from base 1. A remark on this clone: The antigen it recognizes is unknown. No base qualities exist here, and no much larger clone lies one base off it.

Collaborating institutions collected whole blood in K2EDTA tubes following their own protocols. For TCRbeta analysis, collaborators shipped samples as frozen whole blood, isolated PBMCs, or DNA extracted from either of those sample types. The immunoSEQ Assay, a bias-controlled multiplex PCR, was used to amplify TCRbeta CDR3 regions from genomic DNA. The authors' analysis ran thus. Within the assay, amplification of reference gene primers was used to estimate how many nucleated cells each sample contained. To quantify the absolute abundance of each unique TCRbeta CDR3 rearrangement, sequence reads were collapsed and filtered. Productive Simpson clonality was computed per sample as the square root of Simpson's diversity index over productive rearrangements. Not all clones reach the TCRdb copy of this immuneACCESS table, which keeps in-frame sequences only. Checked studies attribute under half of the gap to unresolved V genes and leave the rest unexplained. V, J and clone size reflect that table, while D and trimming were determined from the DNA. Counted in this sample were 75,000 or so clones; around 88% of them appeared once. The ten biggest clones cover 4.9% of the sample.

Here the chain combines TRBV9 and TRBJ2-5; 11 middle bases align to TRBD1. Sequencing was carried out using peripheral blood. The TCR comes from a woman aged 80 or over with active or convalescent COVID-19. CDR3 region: CASSVGDRGMRQETQYF. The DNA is TGTGCCAGCAGCGTAGGGGACAGGGGGATGAGGCAAGAGACCCAGTACTTC.